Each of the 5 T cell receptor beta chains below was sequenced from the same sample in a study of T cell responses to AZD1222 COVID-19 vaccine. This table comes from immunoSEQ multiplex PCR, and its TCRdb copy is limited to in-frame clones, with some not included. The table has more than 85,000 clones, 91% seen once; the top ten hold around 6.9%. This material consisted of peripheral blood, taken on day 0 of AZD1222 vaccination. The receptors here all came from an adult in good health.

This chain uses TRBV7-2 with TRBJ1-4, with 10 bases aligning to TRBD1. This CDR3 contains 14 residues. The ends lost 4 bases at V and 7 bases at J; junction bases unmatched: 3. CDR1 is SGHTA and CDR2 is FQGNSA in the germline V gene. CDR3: CASSSGTGVEKLFF. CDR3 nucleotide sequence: TGTGCCAGCAGCTCCGGGACAGGGGTTGAAAAACTGTTTTTT.

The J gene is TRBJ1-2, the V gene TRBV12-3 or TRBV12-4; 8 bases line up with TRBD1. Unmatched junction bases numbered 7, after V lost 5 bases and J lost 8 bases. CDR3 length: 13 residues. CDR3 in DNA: TGTGCCAGCAGTCCGCAGGGGGCGTTAGGCTACACCTTC. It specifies CASSPQGALGYTF.

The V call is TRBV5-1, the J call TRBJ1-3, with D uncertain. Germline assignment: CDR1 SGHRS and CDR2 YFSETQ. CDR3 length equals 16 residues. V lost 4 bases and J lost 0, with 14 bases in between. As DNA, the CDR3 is TGCGCCAGCAGCCGCACAAGAGCCAGCTCTGGAAACACCATATATTTT. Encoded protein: CASSRTRASSGNTIYF. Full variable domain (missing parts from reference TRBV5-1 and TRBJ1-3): KAGVTQTPRYLIKTRGQQVTLSCSPISGHRSVSWYQQTPGQGLQFLFEYFSETQRNKGNFPGRFSGRQFSNSRSEMNVSTLELGDSALYLCASSRTRASSGNTIYFGEGSWLTVV.

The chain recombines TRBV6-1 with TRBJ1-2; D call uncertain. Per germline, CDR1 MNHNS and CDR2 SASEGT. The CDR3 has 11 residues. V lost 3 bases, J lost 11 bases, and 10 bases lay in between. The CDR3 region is CASSDGIRYTF. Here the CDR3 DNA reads TGTGCCAGCAGTGACGGAATTCGTTACACCTTC.

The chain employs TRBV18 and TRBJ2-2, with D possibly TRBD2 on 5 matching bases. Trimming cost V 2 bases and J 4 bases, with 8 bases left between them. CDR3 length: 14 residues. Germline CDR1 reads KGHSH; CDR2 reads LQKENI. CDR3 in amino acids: CASSPAGTTGELFF. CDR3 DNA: TGTGCCAGCTCACCAGCGGGTACCACCGGGGAGCTGTTTTTT.